The T cell receptor beta chain described here comes from a study of T cells in localized non-small cell lung cancer. Notes on the study in general: Among blood samples, higher T cell density accompanied longer overall survival. When the top 100 tumor clones were examined, a median approximately 60 of them also appeared in the adjacent lung, which was paired and uninvolved.

The V end lost 7 bases, the J end lost 0 bases, and 15 bases lay between the germline ends. The CDR3 totals 15 residues. Germline CDR1 MGHDK, CDR2 SYGVNS. The protocol was immunoSEQ multiplex PCR, while the TCRdb copy is restricted to in-frame clones and leaves out a portion. Of about 130,000 clones detected, 70% to 90% appear once; the ten largest clones hold around 1.5%. Remarks on this clone: What it binds is unknown.

The rearrangement joins TRBV25-1 to TRBJ1-1, with D possibly TRBD1 on 6 matching bases. The TCR originated in a female donor of 60 years or more with stage I lung adenocarcinoma. The sequences come from peripheral blood, collected before any cancer treatment. The chain's CDR3 is CASTLSTGMNTEAFF. Here the CDR3 DNA reads TGTGCCAGCACCCTGTCGACAGGCATGAACACTGAAGCTTTCTTT.